These T cell receptor beta chains were read from a single sample in a study of human T cells and chemical hapten exposure. TCRdb re-derived calls from the RACE reads in MiXCR, one entry per CDR3 protein. The table has some 180,000 distinct CDR3 sequences, about 20% seen once. The material was whole blood, obtained in connection with sensitization to the hapten diphenylcyclopropenone (DPC). The source is a woman in her forties or fifties with alopecia areata. Some clones in this sample may be carry-over from other donors' samples. CDR3s include the opening cysteine and the closing phenylalanine or tryptophan. The D gene is left open where the match is weak. Rows give clone size only sometimes, using once, few, many, or a class for an expanded clone.

abundance	j_gene	v_gene	d_gene	CDR3aa	CDR3nt
.	TRBJ2-1	TRBV12-3/TRBV12-4	TRBD2	CASMRLAGANEQFF	TGTGCCAGCATGAGGCTAGCGGGAGCCAATGAGCAGTTCTTC
.	TRBJ2-1	TRBV5-1	TRBD2	CASSLVGSGGYNEQFF	TGCGCCAGCAGCTTGGTGGGTAGCGGGGGATACAATGAGCAGTTCTTC
few	TRBJ1-1	TRBV20-1	TRBD1	CSATAALTGVNTEAFF	TGCAGTGCCACAGCTGCCTTAACAGGGGTGAACACTGAAGCTTTCTTT
few	TRBJ2-5	TRBV20-1	.	CSAGGTSTETQYF	TGCAGTGCTGGGGGCACTAGCACTGAGACCCAGTACTTC
few	TRBJ1-2	TRBV6-6	.	CASSYSTERAGYTF	TGTGCCAGCAGTTACTCGACAGAGCGAGCGGGCTACACCTTC
.	TRBJ1-5	TRBV19	.	CASSLAAGSNQPQHF	TGTGCCAGTAGCCTAGCGGCAGGCAGCAATCAGCCCCAGCATTTT
.	TRBJ2-3	TRBV10-2	TRBD2	CASRVWTSGSGDTQYF	TGCGCCAGCAGGGTTTGGACTAGCGGGAGCGGGGATACGCAGTATTTT
.	TRBJ2-7	TRBV12-3/TRBV12-4	TRBD1	CASSFPTGASYEQYF	TGTGCCAGCAGTTTCCCCACAGGGGCCTCCTACGAGCAGTACTTC
.	TRBJ1-5	TRBV6-6	.	CASSYLLIGSNQPQHF	TGTGCCAGCAGTTACCTCCTCATTGGTAGCAATCAGCCCCAGCATTTT
.	TRBJ2-7	TRBV10-3	TRBD2	CAISSRTSSYEQYF	TGTGCCATCAGTTCCAGGACTAGTTCATACGAGCAGTACTTC